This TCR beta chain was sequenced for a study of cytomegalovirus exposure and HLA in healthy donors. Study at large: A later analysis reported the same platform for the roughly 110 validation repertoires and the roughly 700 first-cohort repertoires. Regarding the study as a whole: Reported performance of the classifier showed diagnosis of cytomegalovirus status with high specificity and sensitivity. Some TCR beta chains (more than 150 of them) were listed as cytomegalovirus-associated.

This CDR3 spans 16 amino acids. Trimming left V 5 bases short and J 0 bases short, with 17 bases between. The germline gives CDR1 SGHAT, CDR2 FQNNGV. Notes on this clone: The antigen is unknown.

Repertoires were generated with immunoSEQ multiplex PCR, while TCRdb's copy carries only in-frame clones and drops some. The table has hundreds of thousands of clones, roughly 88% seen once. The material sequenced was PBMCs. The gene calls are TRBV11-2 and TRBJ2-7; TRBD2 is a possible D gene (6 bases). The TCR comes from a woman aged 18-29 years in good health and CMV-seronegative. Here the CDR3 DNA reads TGTGCCAGCAGCAGAGGAGGGACGGTAAGCTCCTACGAGCAGTACTTC. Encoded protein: CASSRGGTVSSYEQYF.